The 18 T cell receptor beta chains below were found in one sample sequenced in a study of CD8 T cells in Susac syndrome. Random-hexamer reverse transcription was applied to 0.5 to 1 ug RNA. TCRdb re-called the immunoSEQ multiplex PCR reads through MiXCR, storing one row per CDR3 protein. The table lists approximately 210,000 distinct CDR3 sequences, less than 95% of them singletons. Sequencing was performed on CD4+ T cells from PBMCs. These receptors were obtained from a human donor with Susac syndrome.

This sequence joins TRBV3-1 and TRBJ1-4; 7 bases are shared with TRBD1. The trim removed 0 bases at V and 8 bases at J, leaving 9 bases unmatched. CDR3 length: 16 amino acids. Germline V CDR1 and CDR2: LGHDT, YNNKEL (reference sequence). The CDR3 loop is CASSQERAGGVEKLFF. In DNA form, the CDR3 reads TGTGCCAGCAGCCAAGAACGCGCAGGGGGGGTGGAAAAACTGTTTTTT.

This clonotype has only one observation. The CDR3 reads CATSRDLTENGYTF. The CDR3 DNA sequence: TGTGCCACCAGCAGAGATCTGACGGAGAATGGCTACACCTTC. J is TRBJ1-2 and V is TRBV15; no firm D call. The germline gives CDR1 LNHNV, CDR2 YYDKDF (reference sequence). The ends were cut back, 0 bases at V and 6 bases at J, with 11 bases in the middle. The CDR3 has 14 residues. Complete variable domain (other parts from reference TRBV15 and TRBJ1-2): DAMVIQNPRYQVTQFGKPVTLSCSQTLNHNVMYWYQQKSSQAPKLLFHYYDKDFNNEADTPDNFQSRRPNTSFCFLDIRSPGLGDTAMYLCATSRDLTENGYTFGSGTRLTVV.

V gene TRBV12-3 or TRBV12-4 combines with J gene TRBJ1-5, with D perhaps matching TRBD1 (5 bases). Trimming removed 6 bases from V and 0 bases from J, with 12 bases in between. The CDR3 runs to 15 residues. The CDR3 sequence: CASRFSDISNQPQHF. The CDR3 bases are TGTGCCAGCAGATTCTCGGACATTAGCAATCAGCCCCAGCATTTT.

This chain joins TRBV5-1 and TRBJ2-1, with 13 bases matching TRBD2. The germline V gene encodes CDR1 SGHRS and CDR2 YFSETQ. Unmatched junction bases numbered 5, after V lost 3 bases and J lost 2 bases. This CDR3 comprises 17 residues. This CDR3 reads CASSSRTSGGAYNEQFF. In nucleotides, the CDR3 is TGCGCCAGCAGCTCTCGAACTAGCGGGGGGGCCTACAATGAGCAGTTCTTC.

The chain couples TRBV6-6 to TRBJ1-1, with D uncertain. Trimming stripped 2 bases from V and 3 bases from J, with 13 bases between. Germline V gene sequence: CDR1 MNHNY, CDR2 SVGAGI (reference sequence). The CDR3 sequence is 15 residues long. This CDR3 is CASSYRGSRHTEAFF. The CDR3 bases are TGTGCCAGCAGTTACAGAGGGAGTAGGCACACTGAAGCTTTCTTT.

The V call is TRBV20-1, the J call TRBJ1-2, with 7 bases identical to TRBD1. Germline V lookup: CDR1 DFQATT, CDR2 SNEGSKA (reference sequence). With 6 bases clipped from V and 4 bases from J, the junction kept 8 bases outside the gene matches. The CDR3 extends over 13 amino acids. The CDR3, as DNA: TGCAGTGCACAAGACAGGGCGTTCTATGGCTACACCTTC. It is translated as CSAQDRAFYGYTF.

The V gene is TRBV19, the J gene TRBJ1-2; tentative D call: TRBD1 (5 bases). Germline-derived CDR1 and CDR2 are LNHDA and SQIVND (reference sequence). V lost 0 bases, J lost 4 bases, and 6 bases lay in between. This CDR3 comprises 13 residues. The CDR3 nucleotides are TGTGCCAGTAGTATAGACAGGGTCTATGGCTACACCTTC. Translating gives CASSIDRVYGYTF.

The chain recombines TRBV30 with TRBJ1-1; D remains unclear. CDR1 is GTSNPN, CDR2 SVGIG, per germline (reference sequence). Trimming left V 4 bases short and J 4 bases short, with 22 bases between. The CDR3 runs to 16 residues. The CDR3 loop is CAWMIDPRERSTEAFF. The CDR3 DNA reads as TGTGCCTGGATGATCGACCCGAGGGAACGGAGCACTGAAGCTTTCTTT. Drawing the rest from reference TRBV30 and TRBJ1-1, the complete variable domain is SQTIHQWPATLVQPVGSPLSLECTVEGTSNPNLYWYRQAAGRGLQLLFYSVGIGQISSEVPQNLSASRPQDRQFILSSKKLLLSDSGFYLCAWMIDPRERSTEAFFGQGTRLTVV.

The chain employs TRBV30 and TRBJ2-5; the D gene is possibly TRBD2 (6 bases). With 2 bases removed from V and 5 bases from J, the gap between germline ends came to 15 bases. Germline V gives CDR1 GTSNPN, CDR2 SVGIG (reference sequence). The CDR3 extends over 14 amino acids. CDR3 sequence: CAWSWTTEGETQYF. CDR3 DNA sequence: TGTGCCTGGAGTTGGACTACGGAGGGGGAGACCCAGTACTTC.

The rearrangement joins TRBV30 to TRBJ1-1; D unclear. Germline V gene data show CDR1 as GTSNPN and CDR2 as SVGIG (reference sequence). The V gene lost 3 bases and the J gene lost 7 bases, with 21 bases spanning the gap. The CDR3 spans 15 residues. The CDR3 sequence: CAWRPVGGNRYEAFF. CDR3 bases: TGTGCCTGGAGGCCCGTCGGTGGAAACCGATATGAAGCTTTCTTT.

In this sample, this clonotype turned up once. The CDR3 nucleotides read TGTGCCAGCAGCCTGCATGGTGGCAAAGCTAACTATGGCTACACCTTC. It is translated as CASSLHGGKANYGYTF. V usage is TRBV6-2 or TRBV6-3 and J usage is TRBJ1-2, with D unresolved. V was pared by 6 bases and J by 0 bases, with 17 bases between. Per germline, CDR1 MNHEY and CDR2 SVGEGT. The CDR3 length is 16 residues.

V gene TRBV3-1 combines with J gene TRBJ1-2; D perhaps matches TRBD1 (6 bases). This CDR3 is 15 amino acids long. Trimming stripped 3 bases from V and 2 bases from J, with 13 bases between. Germline CDR1 is LGHDT and CDR2 is YNNKEL (reference sequence). The CDR3 is CASSQTGGANYGYTF. DNA of the CDR3: TGTGCCAGCAGCCAGACGGGGGGGGCAAACTATGGCTACACCTTC.

The chain uses TRBV28 and TRBJ1-2; a weak D match, TRBD1 (5 bases). The length of the CDR3 is 16 residues. The V and J ends lost 6 bases and 4 bases respectively, with 21 bases between them. The germline V gene encodes CDR1 MDHEN and CDR2 SYDVKM. The CDR3 coding sequence is TGTGCCAGCAGCCCCGCCGGGTCCGTCGGGGGCTATGGCTACACCTTC. Its translation is CASSPAGSVGGYGYTF.

The chain couples TRBV5-1 to TRBJ2-5; D remains unclear. This CDR3 has 14 residues. Germline CDR1 and CDR2: SGHRS and YFSETQ. Deletions cut 4 bases from V and 6 bases from J, with 16 bases between. This CDR3 reads CASSGWPVEKTQYF. The CDR3 DNA reads TGCGCCAGCAGCGGATGGCCGGTGGAAAAGACCCAGTACTTC.

V gene TRBV3-1 combines with J gene TRBJ2-7, with unresolved D. The V end lost 2 bases, the J end lost 2 bases, and 7 bases lay between the germline ends. The CDR3 totals 13 residues. Germline values: CDR1 LGHDT, CDR2 YNNKEL (reference sequence). The CDR3 bases are TGTGCCAGCAGCCAAAGGGCTACCTACGAGCAGTACTTC. It is translated as CASSQRATYEQYF.

The V call is TRBV12-5, the J call TRBJ2-7, with D possibly being TRBD2 (5 bases). This CDR3 has 12 amino acids. CDR1 and CDR2 (germline): LGHNT, FRNRAP. V lost 7 bases and J lost 3, with 10 bases in between. The CDR3 DNA reads as TGTGCTAGTGCTGAGGGCAGCTACGAGCAGTACTTC. Its protein is CASAEGSYEQYF.

The V gene is TRBV12-3 or TRBV12-4, the J gene TRBJ1-2; no clear D gene. The CDR3 totals 14 residues. Trimming shortened V by 3 bases and J by 6 bases, and 14 bases separated the two germline ends. CDR3 sequence: CASSLGLGSNGYTF. In DNA, the CDR3 is TGTGCCAGCAGTTTGGGGTTAGGATCGAATGGCTACACCTTC.

The chain uses TRBV12-3 or TRBV12-4 and TRBJ1-6; D may be TRBD1 (5 bases). Trimming pared 4 bases from V and 10 bases from J, leaving 14 bases between. The CDR3 consists of 14 residues. The CDR3 DNA reads as TGTGCCAGCAGTTCCGGAGCTCAGGGCTCACCCCTCCACTTT. It codes for CASSSGAQGSPLHF.